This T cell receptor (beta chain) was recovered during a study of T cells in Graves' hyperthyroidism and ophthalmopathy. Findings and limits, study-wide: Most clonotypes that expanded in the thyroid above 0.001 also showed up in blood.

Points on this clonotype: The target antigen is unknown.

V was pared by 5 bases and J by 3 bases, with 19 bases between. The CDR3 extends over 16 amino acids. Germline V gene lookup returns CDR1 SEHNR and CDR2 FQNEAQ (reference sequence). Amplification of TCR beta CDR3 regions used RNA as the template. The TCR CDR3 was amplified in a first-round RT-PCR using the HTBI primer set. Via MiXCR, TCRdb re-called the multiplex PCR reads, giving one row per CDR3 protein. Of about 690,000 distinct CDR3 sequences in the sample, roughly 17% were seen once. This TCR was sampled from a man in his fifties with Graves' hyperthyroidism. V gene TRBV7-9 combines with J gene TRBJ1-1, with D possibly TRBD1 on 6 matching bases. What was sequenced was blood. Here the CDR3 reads CASSLTGGPLYTEAFF. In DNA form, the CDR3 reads TGTGCCAGCAGCCTGACTGGGGGGCCTCTCTACACTGAAGCTTTCTTT.